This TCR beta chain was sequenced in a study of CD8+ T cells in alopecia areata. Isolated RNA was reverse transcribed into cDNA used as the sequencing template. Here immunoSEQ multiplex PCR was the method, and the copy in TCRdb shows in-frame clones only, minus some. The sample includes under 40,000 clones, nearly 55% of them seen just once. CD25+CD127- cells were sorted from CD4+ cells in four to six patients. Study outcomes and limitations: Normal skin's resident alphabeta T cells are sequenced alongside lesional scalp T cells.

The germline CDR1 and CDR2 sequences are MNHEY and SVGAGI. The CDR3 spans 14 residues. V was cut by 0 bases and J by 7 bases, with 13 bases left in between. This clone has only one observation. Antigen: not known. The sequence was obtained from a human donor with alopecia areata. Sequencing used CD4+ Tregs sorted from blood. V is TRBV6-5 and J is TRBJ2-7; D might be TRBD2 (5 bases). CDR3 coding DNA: TGTGCCAGCAGTTACTCGCGAATTAGAGGGGAGCAGTACTTC. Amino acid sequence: CASSYSRIRGEQYF.